A single sample is the source of the 28 T cell receptor beta chains below, sequenced in a study of CD8 T cells in ankylosing spondylitis. Using its own MiXCR run on the 5' RACE reads, TCRdb lists one record per CDR3 protein. The table includes some 200,000 distinct CDR3 sequences, roughly 13% detected once. The sequenced sample consisted of blood, either unsorted or a sorted T cell fraction (not recorded which). The receptors here all came from a male donor with ankylosing spondylitis or in good health (not recorded which).

This clonotype has a handful of counts. This rearrangement joins TRBV18 to TRBJ2-1; 9 bases match TRBD1. The V segment lost 0 bases and the J segment 4 bases; nucleotides outside the gene matches: 4. This CDR3 has 16 amino acids. Per the germline V gene, CDR1 is KGHSH and CDR2 is LQKENI. CDR3 region: CASSPPTGTGYNEQFF. The CDR3 DNA sequence: TGTGCCAGCTCACCACCCACCGGGACAGGGTACAATGAGCAGTTCTTC.

The CDR3 DNA sequence: TGTGCCAGCAGCCAATCTGGTGGGATTGAAGCTTTCTTT. Its protein product is CASSQSGGIEAFF. The V call is TRBV16, the J call TRBJ1-1; the D is unclear. The germline V and J ends were trimmed by 0 bases and 7 bases, with 9 bases remaining between them. Germline loops: CDR1 KGHSY, CDR2 FQNENV. The CDR3 has 13 amino acids.

The rearrangement uses TRBV20-1 and TRBJ2-7; 7 bases agree with TRBD1. With 4 bases clipped from V and 2 bases from J, the junction kept 5 bases outside the gene matches. This CDR3 region has 13 residues. Germline-derived CDR1 and CDR2 are DFQATT and SNEGSKA (reference sequence). In nucleotides, the CDR3 is TGCAGTGCTACCGGGACAGAGACCTACGAGCAGTACTTC. Protein sequence: CSATGTETYEQYF.

This clonotype appeared a few times. The chain links TRBV9 to TRBJ2-3; 10 nucleotides agree with TRBD2. This CDR3 comprises 14 residues. Germline V lookup: CDR1 SGDLS, CDR2 YYNGEE. V dropped 4 bases and J dropped 5; count of bases not matched to a gene: 4. CDR3 nucleotides: TGTGCCAGCAGCTTCAGCGGGGGGGTAGATACGCAGTATTTT. Translation gives CASSFSGGVDTQYF.

This clonotype was seen at least ten times. The chain employs TRBV10-3 and TRBJ2-7, with D tentatively TRBD1 (5 bases). Germline CDR1 reads ENHRY; CDR2 reads SYGVKD. The CDR3 runs 15 residues. V was pared by 0 bases and J by 3 bases, with 12 bases between. The CDR3 here is CAISESGQTLYEQYF. The DNA of the CDR3 is TGTGCCATCAGTGAGTCGGGGCAAACTCTCTACGAGCAGTACTTC.

This chain joins TRBV6-1 and TRBJ1-1, with TRBD1 as a possible D gene (5 bases). This CDR3 region has 17 residues. Trimming took off 3 bases at V and 1 base at J, with 18 bases between the two ends. Germline CDR1 MNHNS, CDR2 SASEGT. The CDR3 loop reads CASSEGPSGSRNTEAFF. The CDR3 DNA sequence: TGTGCCAGCAGTGAGGGACCCAGCGGGTCAAGGAACACTGAAGCTTTCTTT.

The chain couples TRBV4-1 to TRBJ1-6, with D possibly being TRBD1 (6 bases). Trimming cost V 1 base and J 13 bases, with 20 bases left between them. CDR3 length: 16 amino acids. The V gene's germline CDR1 is MGHRA and CDR2 YSYEKL. This chain's CDR3 is CASSQGSPGWGAPLHF. The DNA of the CDR3 is TGCGCCAGCAGCCAAGGGAGTCCGGGTTGGGGGGCTCCCCTCCACTTT.

The sample holds many counts of this clonotype. V and J are TRBV5-6 and TRBJ2-5; 8 nucleotides match TRBD1. The CDR3 runs to 14 residues. Trimming removed 2 bases from V and 7 bases from J; junction bases left unmatched: 7. Germline V gene sequence: CDR1 SGHDT, CDR2 YYEEEE. The CDR3 loop is CASSFGQGDTTQYF. CDR3 nucleotide sequence: TGTGCCAGCAGCTTTGGACAGGGCGACACGACCCAGTACTTC.

The chain uses TRBV5-1 and TRBJ2-1; D is unclear. Deletions cut 0 bases from V and 12 bases from J, with 13 bases between. This CDR3 is built from 13 residues. Germline loops: CDR1 SGHRS, CDR2 YFSETQ. The CDR3: CASSLVPAEVQFF. In DNA, the CDR3 is TGCGCCAGCAGCTTGGTTCCGGCCGAGGTGCAGTTCTTC.

This clonotype was counted many times. This rearrangement joins TRBV4-1 to TRBJ1-1; possible D gene TRBD1, 6 bases. Between the trimmed V and J ends, which lost 0 bases and 5 bases, there was a span of 22 bases. The CDR3 length is 18 residues. Looked up from germline, CDR1 is MGHRA and CDR2 is YSYEKL. This CDR3 reads CASSQEGLIGGRGTEAFF. Here the CDR3 DNA reads TGCGCCAGCAGCCAAGAAGGGCTAATTGGGGGCCGGGGGACTGAAGCTTTCTTT.

The gene calls are TRBV2 and TRBJ2-3; tentative D call: TRBD2 (5 bases). Germline V lookup: CDR1 SNHLY, CDR2 FYNNEI. Trimming removed 4 bases at V and 4 bases at J, with 12 bases between. The CDR3 sequence is 14 residues long. In DNA form, the CDR3 reads TGTGCCAGCAGTGCGGCTAGCCTAGCAGATACGCAGTATTTT. The encoded protein is CASSAASLADTQYF.

The V gene is TRBV7-9, the J gene TRBJ2-1; D is unresolved. V lost 5 bases to trimming and J lost 10 bases, with 12 bases between them. This CDR3 has 12 residues. In germline, CDR1 is SEHNR, CDR2 FQNEAQ (reference sequence). The CDR3 loop is CASSHPGGEQFF. The CDR3, as DNA: TGTGCCAGCAGCCACCCCGGTGGGGAGCAGTTCTTC.

V is TRBV10-3 and J is TRBJ2-3; D may match TRBD1 or TRBD2 (6 bases each). Germline loops: CDR1 ENHRY, CDR2 SYGVKD. This CDR3 has 17 residues. V was pared by 2 bases and J by 6 bases, with 21 bases between. The CDR3 region is CAISEATTRGNGDTQYF. In nucleotides, the CDR3 is TGTGCCATCAGTGAGGCCACGACTAGGGGGAACGGGGATACGCAGTATTTT.

Only a few counts were recorded for this clonotype. The chain uses TRBV4-1 and TRBJ2-3; D is uncertain. Between the trimmed V and J ends, which lost 5 bases and 1 base, there was a span of 13 bases. The length of the CDR3 is 15 residues. The germline V gene encodes CDR1 MGHRA and CDR2 YSYEKL. The CDR3 region is CASSFKPLGTDTQYF. The CDR3 nucleotides are TGCGCCAGCAGCTTCAAGCCTCTGGGCACAGATACGCAGTATTTT.

The chain links TRBV9 to TRBJ2-2; possibly TRBD1 for D (6 bases). CDR1 and CDR2 (germline): SGDLS, YYNGEE. Trimming stripped 2 bases from V and 7 bases from J, with 12 bases between. The CDR3 consists of 14 residues. The chain's CDR3 is CASSVGGAGGELFF. In DNA, the CDR3 is TGTGCCAGCAGCGTTGGGGGCGCGGGCGGGGAGCTGTTTTTT.

This clonotype was seen many times. The chain couples TRBV4-1 to TRBJ1-2; 7 bases align to TRBD1. From germline, CDR1 is MGHRA and CDR2 YSYEKL. The CDR3 loop spans 15 amino acids. V shed 3 bases, J shed 0 bases, and the junction held 4 bases outside the gene matches. CDR3 in amino acids: CASSHGTDANYGYTF. The CDR3 DNA sequence: TGCGCCAGCAGCCATGGGACAGACGCTAACTATGGCTACACCTTC.

This clonotype was observed a few times. The V call is TRBV2, the J call TRBJ2-7; D is possibly TRBD2 (7 bases). The CDR3 spans 15 residues. The V and J ends lost 7 bases and 3 bases respectively, with 19 bases between them. Germline V gives CDR1 SNHLY, CDR2 FYNNEI. CDR3 in amino acids: CASTDSPGTIYEQYF. The CDR3 nucleotides are TGTGCCAGCACGGACAGTCCCGGGACTATCTACGAGCAGTACTTC.

This clonotype has a handful of counts. The chain has TRBV12-3 or TRBV12-4 and TRBJ1-3; D ambiguous. The CDR3 consists of 15 residues. The V gene lost 3 bases and the J gene lost 0 bases, with 9 bases spanning the gap. This CDR3 is CASSLGSFSGNTIYF. The CDR3 nucleotides read TGTGCCAGCAGTTTGGGCTCTTTCTCTGGAAACACCATATATTTT.

This clonotype was counted between two and nine times. The chain carries TRBV10-3 and TRBJ2-5, with no clear D. The CDR3 spans 13 residues. The ends were cut back, 3 bases at V and 0 bases at J, with 5 bases in the middle. CDR1 is ENHRY, CDR2 SYGVKD, per germline. The DNA for the CDR3 is TGTGCCATCAGTGATAGGTACCAAGAGACCCAGTACTTC. This translates into CAISDRYQETQYF.

V and J are TRBV27 and TRBJ2-3, with TRBD2 identical over 8 bases. Germline CDR1 and CDR2: MNHEY and SMNVEV (reference sequence). Trimming removed 10 bases from V and 4 bases from J; junction bases left unmatched: 4. CDR3 size: 12 residues. The CDR3 DNA is TGTGCCACCCGGCGGGGGGCAGATACGCAGTATTTT. Encoded protein: CATRRGADTQYF.

This chain links TRBV12-3 or TRBV12-4 with TRBJ1-1; TRBD1 is a possible D gene (5 bases). Trimming shortened V by 3 bases and J by 10 bases, and 12 bases separated the two germline ends. The CDR3 is 12 amino acids. Here the CDR3 reads CASSLGGERAFF. The CDR3 DNA sequence: TGTGCCAGCAGTTTGGGGGGGGAGAGAGCTTTCTTT.

The table lists this clonotype with a few counts. Here the CDR3 reads CSARDRAGALYNEQFF. CDR3 nucleotides: TGCAGTGCTAGAGATCGGGCGGGGGCCCTTTACAATGAGCAGTTCTTC. J is TRBJ2-1 and V is TRBV20-1; possible D gene TRBD2, 7 bases. Trimming took 0 bases from V and 4 from J, leaving 16 bases between them. Germline CDR1 reads DFQATT; CDR2 reads SNEGSKA (reference sequence). This CDR3 is 16 amino acids long.

The chain employs TRBV5-5 and TRBJ2-7, with TRBD1 matching over 7 bases. Per the germline V gene, CDR1 is SGHKS and CDR2 is YYEKEE (reference sequence). With V trimmed by 4 bases and J by 3 bases, 7 bases remained unmatched. The CDR3 extends over 14 amino acids. CDR3 region: CASSAEGGGYEQYF. The CDR3 DNA is TGTGCCAGCAGCGCCGAAGGGGGCGGCTACGAGCAGTACTTC.

The rearrangement uses TRBV7-6 and TRBJ2-1; no clear D. V was pared by 4 bases and J by 13 bases, with 17 bases between. The CDR3 length is 13 residues. Germline assignment: CDR1 SGHVS and CDR2 FNYEAQ. The CDR3 nucleotides are TGTGCCAGCAGCTCCCTATTGGACCTAATTCAGTTCTTC. It specifies CASSSLLDLIQFF.

The chain joins TRBV4-1 to TRBJ2-1; TRBD2 matches at 9 bases. Trimming removed 0 bases from V and 7 bases from J; junction bases left unmatched: 13. This CDR3 has 18 amino acids. Germline loops: CDR1 MGHRA, CDR2 YSYEKL. As DNA, the CDR3 is TGCGCCAGCAGCCAAGAATCTGGGCGGGGGGGCTTAAAAAATGAGCAGTTCTTC. Translating gives CASSQESGRGGLKNEQFF.

V and J are TRBV2 and TRBJ2-3; D is possibly TRBD2 (6 bases). The germline CDR1 and CDR2 sequences are SNHLY and FYNNEI. V was trimmed by 8 bases and J by 0 bases, leaving 12 bases between them. The CDR3 is made up of 14 amino acids. In DNA form, the CDR3 reads TGTGCCAGCGGGAGGAACCCTAGCACAGATACGCAGTATTTT. This translates into CASGRNPSTDTQYF.

In its sample, this clonotype was seen a few times. The chain is built from TRBV12-3 or TRBV12-4 and TRBJ2-7; perhaps TRBD2 as D (7 bases). This CDR3 has 12 residues. V was trimmed by 5 bases and J by 7 bases, leaving 12 bases between them. CDR3 sequence: CASSHGGQEQYF. The CDR3 nucleotides are TGTGCCAGCAGTCACGGGGGGCAGGAGCAGTACTTC.

A few counts support this clonotype. The V and J genes are TRBV27 and TRBJ1-1; TRBD1 agrees at 10 bases. With 6 bases clipped from V and 0 bases from J, the junction kept 1 base outside the gene matches. This CDR3 is 14 amino acids long. CDR1 MNHEY and CDR2 SMNVEV come from the germline V gene (reference sequence). The CDR3 is CASRGQGMNTEAFF. In DNA form, the CDR3 reads TGTGCCAGCAGGGGACAGGGGATGAACACTGAAGCTTTCTTT.